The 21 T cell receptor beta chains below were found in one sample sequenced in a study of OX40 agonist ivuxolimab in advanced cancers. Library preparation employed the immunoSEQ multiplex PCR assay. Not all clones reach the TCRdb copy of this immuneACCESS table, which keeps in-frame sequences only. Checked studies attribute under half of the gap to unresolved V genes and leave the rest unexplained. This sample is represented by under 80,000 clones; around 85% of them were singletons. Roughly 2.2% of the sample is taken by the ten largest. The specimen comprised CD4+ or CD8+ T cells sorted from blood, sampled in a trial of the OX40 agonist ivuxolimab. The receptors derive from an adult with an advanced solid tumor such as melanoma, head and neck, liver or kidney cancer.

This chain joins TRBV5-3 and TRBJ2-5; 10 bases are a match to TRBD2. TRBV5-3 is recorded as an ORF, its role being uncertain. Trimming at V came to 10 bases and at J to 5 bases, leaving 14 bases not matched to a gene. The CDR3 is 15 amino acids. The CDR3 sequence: CADPLVAGGSETQYF. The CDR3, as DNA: TGTGCCGATCCTCTGGTAGCGGGAGGAAGCGAGACCCAGTACTTC.

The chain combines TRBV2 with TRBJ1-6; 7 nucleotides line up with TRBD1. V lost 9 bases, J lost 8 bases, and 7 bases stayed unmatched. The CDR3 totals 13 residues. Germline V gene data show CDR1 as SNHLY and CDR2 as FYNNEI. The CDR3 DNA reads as TGTGCCAGATCAGGGCAGGGGGATTCACCCCTCCACTTT. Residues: CARSGQGDSPLHF.

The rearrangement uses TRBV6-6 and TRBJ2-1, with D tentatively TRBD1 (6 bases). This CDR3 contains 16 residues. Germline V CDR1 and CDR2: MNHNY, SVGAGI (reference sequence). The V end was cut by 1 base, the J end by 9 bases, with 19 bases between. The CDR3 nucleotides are TGTGCCAGCAGTTACTACAGGGATCCGGCTCCTGGTGAGCAGTTCTTC. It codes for CASSYYRDPAPGEQFF.

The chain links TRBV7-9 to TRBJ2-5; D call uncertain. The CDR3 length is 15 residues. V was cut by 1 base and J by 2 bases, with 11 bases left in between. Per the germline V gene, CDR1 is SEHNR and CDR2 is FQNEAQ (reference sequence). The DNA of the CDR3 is TGTGCCAGCAGCTTAGTTTGGGAAAGACAAGAGACCCAGTACTTC. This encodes CASSLVWERQETQYF.

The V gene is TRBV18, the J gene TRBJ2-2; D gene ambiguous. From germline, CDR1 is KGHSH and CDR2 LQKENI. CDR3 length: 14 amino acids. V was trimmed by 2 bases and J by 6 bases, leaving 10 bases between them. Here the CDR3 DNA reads TGTGCCAGCTCACCATGGGCAATGGCCGGGGAGCTGTTTTTT. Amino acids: CASSPWAMAGELFF.

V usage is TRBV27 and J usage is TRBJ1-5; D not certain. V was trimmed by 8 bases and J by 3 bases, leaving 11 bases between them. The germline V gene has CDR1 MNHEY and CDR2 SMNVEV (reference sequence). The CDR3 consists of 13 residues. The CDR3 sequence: CASGERINQPQHF. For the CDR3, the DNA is TGTGCCAGCGGAGAACGGATCAATCAGCCCCAGCATTTT.

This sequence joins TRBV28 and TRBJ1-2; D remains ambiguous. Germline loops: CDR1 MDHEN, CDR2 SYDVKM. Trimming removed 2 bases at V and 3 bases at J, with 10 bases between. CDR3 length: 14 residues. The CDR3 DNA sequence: TGTGCCAGCAGTTTAAGCAGGATGGACTATGGCTACACCTTC. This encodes CASSLSRMDYGYTF.

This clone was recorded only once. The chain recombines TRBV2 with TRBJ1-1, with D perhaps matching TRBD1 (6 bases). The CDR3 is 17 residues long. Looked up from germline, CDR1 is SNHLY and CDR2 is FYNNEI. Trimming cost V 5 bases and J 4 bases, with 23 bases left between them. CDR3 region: CASSKTGQFGLSTEAFF. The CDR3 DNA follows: TGTGCCAGCAGTAAAACAGGGCAGTTCGGATTAAGCACTGAAGCTTTCTTT. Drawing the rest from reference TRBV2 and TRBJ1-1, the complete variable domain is EPEVTQTPSHQVTQMGQEVILRCVPISNHLYFYWYRQILGQKVEFLVSFYNNEISEKSEIFDDQFSVERPDGSNFTLKIRSTKLEDSAMYFCASSKTGQFGLSTEAFFGQGTRLTVV.

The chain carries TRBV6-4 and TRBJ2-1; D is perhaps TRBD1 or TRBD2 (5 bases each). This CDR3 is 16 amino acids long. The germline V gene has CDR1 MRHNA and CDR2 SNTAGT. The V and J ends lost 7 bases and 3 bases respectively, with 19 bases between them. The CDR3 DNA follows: TGTGCCAGCACCGCTGTTTACGGGGCCAGCTACAATGAGCAGTTCTTC. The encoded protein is CASTAVYGASYNEQFF.

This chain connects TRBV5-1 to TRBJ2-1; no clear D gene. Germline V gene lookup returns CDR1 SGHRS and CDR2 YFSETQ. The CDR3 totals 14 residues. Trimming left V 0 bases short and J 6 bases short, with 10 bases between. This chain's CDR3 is CASSLGTASNEQFF. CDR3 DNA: TGCGCCAGCAGCTTGGGGACGGCGAGCAATGAGCAGTTCTTC.

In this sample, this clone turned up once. CDR3 nucleotides: TGTGCCAGCAGAAACGGGGGGAGTAACTATGGCTACACCTTC. The encoded protein is CASRNGGSNYGYTF. The rearrangement joins TRBV6-5 to TRBJ1-2; TRBD1 might be the D (5 bases). Germline CDR1 MNHEY, CDR2 SVGAGI. This CDR3 has 14 residues. V was clipped by 6 bases and J by 1 base, with 12 bases between them.

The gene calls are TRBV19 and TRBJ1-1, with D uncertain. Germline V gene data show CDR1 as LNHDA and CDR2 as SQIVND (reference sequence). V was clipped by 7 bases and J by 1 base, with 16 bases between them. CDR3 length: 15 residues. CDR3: CASIHPGRQNTEAFF. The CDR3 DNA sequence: TGTGCCAGTATTCATCCCGGGAGGCAGAACACTGAAGCTTTCTTT.

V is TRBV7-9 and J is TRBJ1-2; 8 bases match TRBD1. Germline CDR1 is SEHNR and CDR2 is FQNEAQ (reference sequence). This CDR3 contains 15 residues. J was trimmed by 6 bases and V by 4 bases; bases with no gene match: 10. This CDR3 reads CASSSSSWTGNGYTF. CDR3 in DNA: TGTGCCAGCAGCTCCTCTTCGTGGACAGGGAATGGCTACACCTTC. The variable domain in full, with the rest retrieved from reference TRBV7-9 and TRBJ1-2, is DTGVSQNPRHKITKRGQNVTFRCDPISEHNRLYWYRQTLGQGPEFLTYFQNEAQLEKSRLLSDRFSAERPKGSFSTLEIQRTEQGDSAMYLCASSSSSWTGNGYTFGSGTRLTVV.

CDR3 nucleotides: TGTGCCATCAGTGGTCGGCAGACGAACACCGGGGAGCTGTTTTTT. Protein: CAISGRQTNTGELFF. The chain joins TRBV10-3 to TRBJ2-2; the D is unclear. The CDR3 is made up of 15 amino acids. Trimming removed 4 bases from V and 0 bases from J, with 9 bases in between. Germline CDR1 ENHRY, CDR2 SYGVKD.

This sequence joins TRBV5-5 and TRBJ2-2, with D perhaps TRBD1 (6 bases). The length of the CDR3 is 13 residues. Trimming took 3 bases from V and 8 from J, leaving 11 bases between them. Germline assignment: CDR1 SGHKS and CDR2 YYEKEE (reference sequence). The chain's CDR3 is CASSYQGRGELFF. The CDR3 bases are TGTGCCAGCAGCTACCAGGGGAGAGGGGAGCTGTTTTTT. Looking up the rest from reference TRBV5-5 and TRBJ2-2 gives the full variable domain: DAGVTQSPTHLIKTRGQQVTLRCSPISGHKSVSWYQQVLGQGPQFIFQYYEKEERGRGNFPDRFSARQFPNYSSELNVNALLLGDSALYLCASSYQGRGELFFGEGSRLTVL.

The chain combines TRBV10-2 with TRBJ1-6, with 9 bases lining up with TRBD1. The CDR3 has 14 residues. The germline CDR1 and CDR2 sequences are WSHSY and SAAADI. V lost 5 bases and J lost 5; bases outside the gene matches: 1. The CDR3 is CASSRQGDNSPLHF. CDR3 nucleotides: TGCGCCAGCAGTCGACAGGGGGATAATTCACCCCTCCACTTT.

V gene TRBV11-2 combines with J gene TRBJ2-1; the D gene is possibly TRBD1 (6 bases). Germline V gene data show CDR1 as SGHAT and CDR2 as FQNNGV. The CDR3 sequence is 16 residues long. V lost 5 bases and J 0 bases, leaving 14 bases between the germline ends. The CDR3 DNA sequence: TGTGCCAGCAGCGATACAGGGTGGGTCTCCTACAATGAGCAGTTCTTC. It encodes CASSDTGWVSYNEQFF.

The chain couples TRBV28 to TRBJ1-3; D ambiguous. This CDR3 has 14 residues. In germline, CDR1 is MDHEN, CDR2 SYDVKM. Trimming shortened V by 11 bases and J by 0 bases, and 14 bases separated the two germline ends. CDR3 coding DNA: TGTGCCGTAGACCCAGGCGGCTCTGGAAACACCATATATTTT. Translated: CAVDPGGSGNTIYF.

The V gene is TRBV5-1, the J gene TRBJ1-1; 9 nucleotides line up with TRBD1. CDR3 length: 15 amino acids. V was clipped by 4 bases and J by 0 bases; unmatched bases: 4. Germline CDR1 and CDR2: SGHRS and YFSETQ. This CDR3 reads CASSQGTGLNTEAFF. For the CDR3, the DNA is TGCGCCAGCAGCCAGGGGACAGGGCTGAACACTGAAGCTTTCTTT.

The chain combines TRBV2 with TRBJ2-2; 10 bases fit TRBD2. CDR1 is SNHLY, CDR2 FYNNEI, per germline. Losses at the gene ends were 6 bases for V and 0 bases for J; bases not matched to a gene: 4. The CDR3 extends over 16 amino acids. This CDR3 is CASRPSGGANTGELFF. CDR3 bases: TGTGCCAGCAGGCCTAGCGGGGGCGCGAACACCGGGGAGCTGTTTTTT. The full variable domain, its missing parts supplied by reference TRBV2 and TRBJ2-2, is EPEVTQTPSHQVTQMGQEVILRCVPISNHLYFYWYRQILGQKVEFLVSFYNNEISEKSEIFDDQFSVERPDGSNFTLKIRSTKLEDSAMYFCASRPSGGANTGELFFGEGSRLTVL.

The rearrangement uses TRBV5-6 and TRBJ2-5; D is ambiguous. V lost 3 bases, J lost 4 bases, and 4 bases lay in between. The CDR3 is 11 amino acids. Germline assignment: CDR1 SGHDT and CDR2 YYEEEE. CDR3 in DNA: TGTGCCAGCAGCTACTCAGAGACCCAGTACTTC. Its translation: CASSYSETQYF.